Presented here are 4 T cell receptor beta chains from one specimen sequenced in a study of blood T cell repertoires in COVID-19. Sequencing used immunoSEQ multiplex PCR; TCRdb keeps in-frame clones, though not all of them. The table includes fewer than 250,000 clones, approximately 80% detected once. The specimen sequenced was peripheral blood. The receptors shown here come from a woman in her 50s with acute or convalescent COVID-19.

The gene calls are TRBV27 and TRBJ2-7; 10 bases match TRBD1. The germline V gene has CDR1 MNHEY and CDR2 SMNVEV (reference sequence). This CDR3 has 14 amino acids. J lost 4 bases, V lost 4 bases, and 4 bases had no gene match. The CDR3 here is CASSSRTGGYEQYF. The CDR3 region has the DNA TGTGCCAGCAGTTCCAGGACAGGGGGTTACGAGCAGTACTTC.

V usage is TRBV9 and J usage is TRBJ2-2; TRBD1 agrees at 7 bases. J gave up 0 bases and V 4 bases, and 6 bases lay outside the gene matches. Germline V lookup: CDR1 SGDLS, CDR2 YYNGEE. The CDR3 has 16 residues. CDR3 sequence (DNA): TGTGCCAGCAGCCCCAGTGACAGGGCGAACACCGGGGAGCTGTTTTTT. This translates into CASSPSDRANTGELFF. The complete variable domain, with remaining parts taken from reference TRBV9 and TRBJ2-2, reads DSGVTQTPKHLITATGQRVTLRCSPRSGDLSVYWYQQSLDQGLQFLIQYYNGEERAKGNILERFSAQQFPDLHSELNLSSLELGDSALYFCASSPSDRANTGELFFGEGSRLTVL.

V usage is TRBV6-5 and J usage is TRBJ1-5, with D possibly being TRBD1 (6 bases). The CDR3 totals 15 residues. Germline CDR1 and CDR2: MNHEY and SVGAGI. Trimming removed 6 bases from V and 7 bases from J, with 19 bases in between. The DNA for the CDR3 is TGTGCCAGCAGGAAATCCGGGGGGCTCGGACAGCCCCAGCATTTT. Amino acid sequence: CASRKSGGLGQPQHF.

The chain is built from TRBV6-5 and TRBJ2-7, with a tentative D call TRBD2 (6 bases). V dropped 0 bases and J dropped 6 bases, with 15 bases sitting between them. Germline values: CDR1 MNHEY, CDR2 SVGAGI. The CDR3 runs to 15 residues. The CDR3 DNA reads as TGTGCCAGCAGTTACTCACGAGGGAGGCCCCTCGAGCAGTACTTC. Protein sequence: CASSYSRGRPLEQYF.